These 28 T cell receptor beta chains came from one sample sequenced in a study of blood T cell repertoires in COVID-19. The table came from immunoSEQ multiplex PCR; TCRdb's copy has only in-frame clones and leaves some out. The repertoire consists of 200,000 to 250,000 clones, with approximately 89% occurring once and the leading ten covering about 3.5%. The specimen was PBMCs or T cells enriched from blood (not recorded which). These receptors originate from a woman aged 30 to 39 who had been exposed to COVID-19.

This chain links TRBV19 with TRBJ2-5; the D gene is possibly TRBD1 (5 bases). CDR3 length equals 14 residues. Deletions cut 4 bases from V and 5 bases from J, with 14 bases between. Germline V gene lookup returns CDR1 LNHDA and CDR2 SQIVND (reference sequence). CDR3 in amino acids: CASSRNKKGETQYF. CDR3 bases: TGTGCCAGTAGTAGAAACAAAAAGGGGGAGACCCAGTACTTC.

The V gene is TRBV9, the J gene TRBJ2-2; the D is unclear. The length of the CDR3 is 15 residues. The V end was cut by 0 bases, the J end by 5 bases, with 11 bases between. Germline V gene data show CDR1 as SGDLS and CDR2 as YYNGEE. CDR3 in DNA: TGTGCCAGCAGCGTAGCTGTAGCATCAACCGGGGAGCTGTTTTTT. Its protein product is CASSVAVASTGELFF.

The chain uses TRBV18 and TRBJ1-1; D is undetermined. Germline CDR1 KGHSH, CDR2 LQKENI. This CDR3 is built from 13 residues. The germline V and J ends were trimmed by 6 bases and 4 bases, with 12 bases remaining between them. CDR3 residues: CASSPDLSTEAFF. The CDR3 DNA reads as TGTGCCAGCTCTCCTGATCTTAGCACTGAAGCTTTCTTT.

The chain carries TRBV20-1 and TRBJ2-1, with TRBD2 matching 7 bases. V trimming: 3 bases; J trimming: 7 bases; junction bases outside the gene matches: 12. Germline values: CDR1 DFQATT, CDR2 SNEGSKA (reference sequence). This CDR3 spans 15 amino acids. The CDR3 DNA reads TGCAGTGCTAGTCGTCGGAATGCCGGGGGGAATGAGCAGTTCTTC. It translates to CSASRRNAGGNEQFF.

This rearrangement joins TRBV2 to TRBJ1-2; tentatively, D is TRBD1 (5 bases). This CDR3 comprises 13 residues. Trimming left V 4 bases short and J 6 bases short, with 12 bases between. Germline CDR1 SNHLY, CDR2 FYNNEI. The CDR3 here is CASSARGFNGYTF. The CDR3 region has the DNA TGTGCCAGCAGTGCACGGGGGTTCAATGGCTACACCTTC.

The V call is TRBV24-1, the J call TRBJ1-2; 7 bases are a match to TRBD1. From germline, CDR1 is KGHDR and CDR2 SFDVKD. The CDR3 spans 14 residues. Trimming at V came to 4 bases and at J to 3 bases, leaving 4 bases not matched to a gene. For the CDR3, the DNA is TGTGCCACCAGTGACCCCGACAGGGACTATGGCTACACCTTC. Amino acids: CATSDPDRDYGYTF.

The rearrangement joins TRBV27 to TRBJ1-5, with 11 bases matching TRBD1. J gave up 0 bases and V 6 bases, and 10 bases lay outside the gene matches. The CDR3 is 18 residues long. Germline CDR1 reads MNHEY; CDR2 reads SMNVEV (reference sequence). The CDR3 coding sequence is TGTGCCAGCAGGCCCATTGGGACAGGGGGGTATAGCAATCAGCCCCAGCATTTT. This gives the protein CASRPIGTGGYSNQPQHF.

This chain joins TRBV4-1 and TRBJ1-1, with D possibly matching TRBD1 (5 bases). V lost 6 bases to trimming and J lost 0 bases, with 11 bases between them. Germline CDR1 reads MGHRA; CDR2 reads YSYEKL. This CDR3 is built from 14 residues. CDR3 nucleotides: TGCGCCAGCAGGGCAGACAGATTGAACACTGAAGCTTTCTTT. Translating it yields CASRADRLNTEAFF.

The chain recombines TRBV20-1 with TRBJ2-7, with D possibly matching TRBD2 (5 bases). CDR3 length: 12 residues. V was clipped by 3 bases and J by 4 bases, with 10 bases between them. CDR1 DFQATT and CDR2 SNEGSKA come from the germline V gene (reference sequence). CDR3 loop: CSASWSGYEQYF. Here the CDR3 DNA reads TGCAGTGCTAGTTGGTCGGGGTACGAGCAGTACTTC.

The chain recombines TRBV18 with TRBJ1-2, with D uncertain. CDR3 length: 12 amino acids. The V gene's germline CDR1 is KGHSH and CDR2 LQKENI. Deletions cut 5 bases from V and 4 bases from J, with 8 bases between. The CDR3 DNA sequence: TGTGCCAGCTCATCGTCGGGCTATGGCTACACCTTC. This translates into CASSSSGYGYTF. The full variable domain, completed using reference TRBV18 and TRBJ1-2, is NAGVMQNPRHLVRRRGQEARLRCSPMKGHSHVYWYRQLPEEGLKFMVYLQKENIIDESGMPKERFSAEFPKEGPSILRIQQVVRGDSAAYFCASSSSGYGYTFGSGTRLTVV.

This chain joins TRBV9 and TRBJ2-3; no definite D call. Germline CDR1 reads SGDLS; CDR2 reads YYNGEE. Deletions cut 0 bases from V and 0 bases from J, with 8 bases between. This CDR3 is built from 15 residues. CDR3 in amino acids: CASSVVGSSTDTQYF. In DNA form, the CDR3 reads TGTGCCAGCAGCGTAGTTGGTAGTAGCACAGATACGCAGTATTTT.

The gene calls are TRBV9 and TRBJ2-1, with 9 bases lining up with TRBD2. The CDR3 has 17 amino acids. With 0 bases clipped from V and 4 bases from J, the junction kept 8 bases outside the gene matches. Germline assignment: CDR1 SGDLS and CDR2 YYNGEE. CDR3 in amino acids: CASSVVPSGTTYNEQFF. For the CDR3, the DNA is TGTGCCAGCAGCGTAGTTCCTAGCGGGACCACGTACAATGAGCAGTTCTTC.

This clone is a singleton in its sample. This chain joins TRBV10-2 and TRBJ2-1, with no clear D. The CDR3 is 11 residues long. V was trimmed by 5 bases and J by 7 bases, leaving 6 bases between them. In germline, CDR1 is WSHSY, CDR2 SAAADI. CDR3 in amino acids: CASSKYNEQFF. In DNA form, the CDR3 reads TGCGCCAGCAGTAAATATAATGAGCAGTTCTTC.

CDR3 region: CASSDRTGNSGNTIYF. DNA of the CDR3: TGTGCCAGCAGTGACCGGACAGGCAACTCTGGAAACACCATATATTTT. The chain links TRBV2 to TRBJ1-3, with TRBD1 matching 7 bases. The CDR3 extends over 16 amino acids. Germline V gene sequence: CDR1 SNHLY, CDR2 FYNNEI. Losses at the gene ends were 3 bases for V and 0 bases for J; bases not matched to a gene: 5.

The rearrangement uses TRBV3-1 (or the pseudogene TRBV3-2) and TRBJ2-2; 15 bases are a match to TRBD2. The CDR3 extends over 18 amino acids. Trimming took 2 bases from V and 5 from J; bases not matched to a gene: 6. Germline loops: CDR1 LGHDT, CDR2 YNNKEL (reference sequence). CDR3 DNA: TGTGCCAGCAGCCAACCCGGACTAGCGGGAGGGTGGACCGGGGAGCTGTTTTTT. Its translation: CASSQPGLAGGWTGELFF.

V usage is TRBV5-4 and J usage is TRBJ1-2, with 8 bases aligning to TRBD1. The ends lost 4 bases at V and 5 bases at J; junction bases unmatched: 10. CDR3 size: 15 residues. CDR1 is SGHNT, CDR2 YYREEE, per germline (reference sequence). CDR3 nucleotide sequence: TGTGCCAGCAGCCTAGGACAGGGAGTTGGATATGGCTACACCTTC. It codes for CASSLGQGVGYGYTF.

The chain employs TRBV3-1 (or the pseudogene TRBV3-2) and TRBJ1-2; TRBD1 matches at 7 bases. Germline CDR1 and CDR2: LGHDT and YNNKEL (reference sequence). V trimming: 0 bases; J trimming: 5 bases; junction bases outside the gene matches: 9. The CDR3 is 16 amino acids. This CDR3 is CASSQDMRLTGYGYTF. CDR3 nucleotide sequence: TGTGCCAGCAGCCAAGATATGAGGCTGACAGGGTATGGCTACACCTTC.

The chain has TRBV11-3 and TRBJ2-2; 7 positions agree with TRBD2. After removal of 7 bases from V and 3 bases from J, the junction contained 8 bases not matched to a gene. This CDR3 is built from 15 residues. Per the germline V gene, CDR1 is SGHNT and CDR2 is YENEEA. The chain's CDR3 is CASTSREDDTGELFF. Here the CDR3 DNA reads TGTGCCAGCACCTCTCGGGAGGATGACACCGGGGAGCTGTTTTTT.

This rearrangement joins TRBV6-1 to TRBJ1-1; D gene ambiguous. Trimming took off 1 base at V and 7 bases at J, with 13 bases between the two ends. Germline CDR1 and CDR2: MNHNS and SASEGT. The CDR3 is 14 amino acids. The CDR3 protein is CASSEGRWANEAFF. The CDR3 DNA sequence: TGTGCCAGCAGTGAAGGGCGATGGGCGAATGAAGCTTTCTTT.

This chain connects TRBV11-2 to TRBJ1-2; D perhaps matches TRBD1 (6 bases). The germline gives CDR1 SGHAT, CDR2 FQNNGV. The CDR3 covers 11 residues. The V end lost 5 bases, the J end lost 7 bases, and 8 bases lay between the germline ends. The CDR3 protein is CASSHRVGYTF. The CDR3 region has the DNA TGTGCCAGCAGCCACAGGGTTGGCTACACCTTC.

V is TRBV28 and J is TRBJ2-2; D remains ambiguous. Trimming pared 1 base from V and 4 bases from J, leaving 7 bases between. The CDR3 runs 14 residues. CDR1 is MDHEN and CDR2 is SYDVKM in the germline V gene. CDR3 amino acids: CASSLFLSTGELFF. The CDR3 DNA follows: TGTGCCAGCAGTTTATTCCTGAGCACCGGGGAGCTGTTTTTT. The complete variable domain, with remaining parts taken from reference TRBV28 and TRBJ2-2, reads DVKVTQSSRYLVKRTGEKVFLECVQDMDHENMFWYRQDPGLGLRLIYFSYDVKMKEKGDIPEGYSVSREKKERFSLILESASTNQTSMYLCASSLFLSTGELFFGEGSRLTVL.

The chain links TRBV11-2 to TRBJ1-6; D possibly corresponds to TRBD1 (6 bases). The CDR3 has 15 residues. Germline V CDR1 and CDR2: SGHAT, FQNNGV. The germline V and J ends were trimmed by 2 bases and 9 bases, with 14 bases remaining between them. The CDR3 protein is CASSLTGGAGSPLHF. Here the CDR3 DNA reads TGTGCCAGCAGCTTAACGGGGGGCGCAGGTTCACCCCTCCACTTT.

This sequence joins TRBV4-1 and TRBJ2-1, with 13 bases that match TRBD2. Germline CDR1 reads MGHRA; CDR2 reads YSYEKL. After removal of 0 bases from V and 0 bases from J, the junction contained 5 bases not matched to a gene. The CDR3 covers 19 residues. The DNA of the CDR3 is TGCGCCAGCAGCCAAGAACTAGCGGGAGGGTTAAGCTCCTACAATGAGCAGTTCTTC. Amino acid sequence: CASSQELAGGLSSYNEQFF.

This clone was counted a single time. The CDR3 nucleotides read TGTGCCAGCAGTGAAGTGGGACAGGCTAATGAAAAACTGTTTTTT. Translation gives CASSEVGQANEKLFF. The rearrangement uses TRBV2 and TRBJ1-4, with TRBD1 identical over 8 bases. The CDR3 has 15 residues. The germline V gene encodes CDR1 SNHLY and CDR2 FYNNEI. V lost 1 base and J lost 3; bases outside the gene matches: 1.

V is TRBV6-5 and J is TRBJ1-4, with D possibly being TRBD1 (6 bases). The CDR3 loop spans 14 amino acids. CDR1 and CDR2 (germline): MNHEY, SVGAGI. The V end was cut by 6 bases, the J end by 8 bases, with 16 bases between. The CDR3 spells CASRGGAPFEKLFF. CDR3 DNA: TGTGCCAGCAGGGGGGGGGCCCCGTTCGAAAAACTGTTTTTT.

The chain carries TRBV19 and TRBJ2-1, with D hard to call. The ends were cut back, 7 bases at V and 2 bases at J, with 12 bases in the middle. Germline CDR1 and CDR2: LNHDA and SQIVND (reference sequence). The CDR3 is 14 residues long. The CDR3 reads CASNQALTYNEQFF. DNA of the CDR3: TGTGCCAGTAACCAGGCTCTGACCTACAATGAGCAGTTCTTC.

This chain connects TRBV10-2 to TRBJ2-1, with TRBD2 as a possible D gene (6 bases). The CDR3 contains 14 residues. Trimming removed 3 bases from V and 9 bases from J, with 15 bases in between. Germline values: CDR1 WSHSY, CDR2 SAAADI. The CDR3 protein is CASSELAGRGEQFF. CDR3 coding DNA: TGCGCCAGCAGTGAACTCGCGGGACGCGGTGAGCAGTTCTTC.

V usage is TRBV2 and J usage is TRBJ1-2; D might be TRBD1 (6 bases). Trimming took off 4 bases at V and 5 bases at J, with 20 bases between the two ends. Germline-derived CDR1 and CDR2 are SNHLY and FYNNEI. The CDR3 loop spans 16 amino acids. The CDR3 loop reads CASSGFQQGLFYGYTF. In DNA, the CDR3 is TGTGCCAGCAGTGGATTCCAGCAGGGGCTATTTTATGGCTACACCTTC.